The 30 T cell receptor beta chains below all came from one sample that was sequenced in a study of control samples from healthy donors and cancer patients. Method: immunoSEQ multiplex PCR; TCRdb's copy keeps in-frame clones and lacks some. The sample has 150,000 to 200,000 clones, less than 95% seen once. Source material: PBMCs. These receptors were obtained from a man in his 60s with colorectal cancer.

The gene calls are TRBV7-9 and TRBJ2-7; D is ambiguous. This CDR3 comprises 12 residues. Germline V lookup: CDR1 SEHNR, CDR2 FQNEAQ (reference sequence). V was shortened by 4 bases and J by 7 bases, with 11 bases between the two germline ends. The CDR3 loop reads CASSYLTHEQYF. The CDR3 DNA reads TGTGCCAGCAGCTATTTGACACATGAGCAGTACTTC.

The gene calls are TRBV6-5 and TRBJ1-2, with D possibly being TRBD1 (5 bases). V gave up 0 bases and J gave up 6 bases, with 11 bases separating them. The CDR3 sequence is 14 residues long. Germline CDR1 and CDR2: MNHEY and SVGAGI. This CDR3 reads CASSYSGGINGYTF. The CDR3 DNA reads TGTGCCAGCAGTTACTCTGGGGGGATTAATGGCTACACCTTC.

V is TRBV6-6 and J is TRBJ1-2, with 7 bases fitting TRBD1. This CDR3 is built from 14 residues. CDR1 is MNHNY and CDR2 is SVGAGI in the germline V gene (reference sequence). V gave up 4 bases and J gave up 4 bases; unmatched junction bases: 6. The CDR3 DNA sequence: TGTGCCAGCAGTTCGCAGGGGGGATTCTATGGCTACACCTTC. Amino acid sequence: CASSSQGGFYGYTF.

This sequence joins TRBV7-9 and TRBJ1-4; D is unresolved. The CDR3 is 17 residues long. Germline V CDR1 and CDR2: SEHNR, FQNEAQ (reference sequence). The V end lost 4 bases, the J end lost 0 bases, and 15 bases lay between the germline ends. CDR3 amino acids: CASSSSDWAPTNEKLFF. The DNA for the CDR3 is TGTGCCAGCAGCTCATCCGACTGGGCCCCAACTAATGAAAAACTGTTTTTT.

The V and J genes are TRBV19 and TRBJ2-1; 8 bases agree with TRBD1. The CDR3 consists of 18 residues. Germline V lookup: CDR1 LNHDA, CDR2 SQIVND (reference sequence). Losses at the gene ends were 5 bases for V and 4 bases for J; bases not matched to a gene: 16. The CDR3, as DNA: TGTGCCAGTAGTTCGGCCGGGGCAGGGGGCATTCGGTACAATGAGCAGTTCTTC. Translation gives CASSSAGAGGIRYNEQFF. The variable domain in full, completed from reference TRBV19 and TRBJ2-1, reads DGGITQSPKYLFRKEGQNVTLSCEQNLNHDAMYWYRQDPGQGLRLIYYSQIVNDFQKGDIAEGYSVSREKKESFPLTVTSAQKNPTAFYLCASSSAGAGGIRYNEQFFGPGTRLTVL.

The chain is built from TRBV27 and TRBJ2-7; D unresolved. Deletions cut 8 bases from V and 4 bases from J, with 15 bases between. This CDR3 spans 13 amino acids. CDR1 is MNHEY and CDR2 is SMNVEV in the germline V gene (reference sequence). The CDR3 loop reads CASAKGGIYEQYF. In nucleotides, the CDR3 is TGTGCCAGCGCCAAAGGCGGTATTTACGAGCAGTACTTC.

The V and J genes are TRBV5-4 and TRBJ1-1, with a possible D match to TRBD1 (5 bases). Per germline, CDR1 SGHNT and CDR2 YYREEE (reference sequence). The CDR3 contains 15 residues. With 4 bases removed from V and 3 bases from J, the gap between germline ends came to 16 bases. CDR3 residues: CASSPSWGSYTEAFF. The CDR3 bases are TGTGCCAGCAGCCCCTCGTGGGGGTCTTACACTGAAGCTTTCTTT.

Notes on this clone: Sequence at one end of the junction differs from germline and may be a read error. The chain uses TRBV5-1 and TRBJ2-7, with TRBD1 matching 11 bases. Germline-derived CDR1 and CDR2 are SGHRS and YFSETQ. The CDR3 totals 15 residues. The CDR3 nucleotides read TGCGCCAGCAGGTTGGGACAGGGGGTCTCCTACGAGCAGTACTTC. Encoded protein: CASRLGQGVSYEQYF.

A few counts support this clone. The V call is TRBV24-1, the J call TRBJ2-5; TRBD1 is a possible D gene (6 bases). V lost 5 bases to trimming and J lost 2 bases, with 17 bases between them. Germline values: CDR1 KGHDR, CDR2 SFDVKD. The CDR3 is 16 residues long. DNA of the CDR3: TGTGCCACCAGTGTAGGTGGGGGCAACTTGCAAGAGACCCAGTACTTC. Translating it yields CATSVGGGNLQETQYF.

V is TRBV25-1 and J is TRBJ1-3; D is undetermined. Trimming stripped 3 bases from V and 0 bases from J, with 6 bases between. This CDR3 contains 14 residues. CDR1 MGHDK and CDR2 SYGVNS come from the germline V gene. As DNA, the CDR3 is TGTGCCAGCAGTGACTCAGGCTCTGGAAACACCATATATTTT. Its translation: CASSDSGSGNTIYF.

This clone was seen just once. The chain has TRBV11-2 and TRBJ1-1, with D possibly being TRBD1 (5 bases). Looked up from germline, CDR1 is SGHAT and CDR2 is FQNNGV. This CDR3 is built from 15 residues. Between the trimmed V and J ends, which lost 5 bases and 3 bases, there was a span of 16 bases. The CDR3 DNA is TGTGCCAGCAGCCTAGGGCAGGGATCAGACACTGAAGCTTTCTTT. Translation: CASSLGQGSDTEAFF.

Here the CDR3 reads CASSLDAGSNSPLHF. The CDR3 DNA sequence: TGTGCCAGCAGCTTAGATGCAGGGAGCAATTCACCCCTCCACTTT. The chain couples TRBV11-2 to TRBJ1-6; weak D call: TRBD1 (5 bases). This CDR3 has 15 amino acids. Trimming left V 0 bases short and J 7 bases short, with 10 bases between. CDR1 is SGHAT and CDR2 is FQNNGV in the germline V gene.

Only one count was recorded for this clone. The gene calls are TRBV29-1 and TRBJ2-7, with 11 bases matching TRBD1. Germline lookup yields CDR1 SQVTM and CDR2 ANQGSEA. V shed 7 bases, J shed 3 bases, and the junction held 5 bases outside the gene matches. CDR3 size: 13 residues. CDR3 in DNA: TGCAGCGGCGGAGGGACAGGGGGCTACGAGCAGTACTTC. Encoded protein: CSGGGTGGYEQYF.

J is TRBJ1-1 and V is TRBV5-1; 9 nucleotides line up with TRBD1. This CDR3 has 16 amino acids. V lost 4 bases and J lost 4; bases outside the gene matches: 11. The germline gives CDR1 SGHRS, CDR2 YFSETQ. CDR3 nucleotide sequence: TGCGCCAGCAGCCCCTTGCCTGTGGGACAGGGCACTGAAGCTTTCTTT. As protein: CASSPLPVGQGTEAFF. Full variable domain (remainder filled in from reference TRBV5-1 and TRBJ1-1): KAGVTQTPRYLIKTRGQQVTLSCSPISGHRSVSWYQQTPGQGLQFLFEYFSETQRNKGNFPGRFSGRQFSNSRSEMNVSTLELGDSALYLCASSPLPVGQGTEAFFGQGTRLTVV.

This clone was recorded once. The CDR3 DNA follows: TGTGCCAGCAGCTCCCAACCAGGGGGCACTGAAGCTTTCTTT. Amino acids: CASSSQPGGTEAFF. The rearrangement joins TRBV11-2 to TRBJ1-1; 7 bases fit TRBD1. With V trimmed by 4 bases and J by 4 bases, 6 bases remained unmatched. This CDR3 has 14 amino acids. CDR1 and CDR2 (germline): SGHAT, FQNNGV.

In regard to this clone: This sample includes further DNA sequences coding for the same CDR3. V gene TRBV12-3 or TRBV12-4 combines with J gene TRBJ2-6; D remains ambiguous. This CDR3 spans 13 amino acids. V lost 2 bases, J lost 4 bases, and 3 bases lay in between. The CDR3 protein is CASSLSGANVLTF. CDR3 coding DNA: TGTGCCAGCAGTTTATCGGGGGCCAACGTCCTGACTTTC.

The chain uses TRBV6-2 or TRBV6-3 and TRBJ1-5; TRBD1 is a possible D gene (5 bases). The CDR3 consists of 17 residues. Germline V gene sequence: CDR1 MNHEY, CDR2 SVGEGT. V gave up 7 bases and J gave up 0 bases, with 19 bases separating them. For the CDR3, the DNA is TGTGCCAGCAACCCCAAGACAGACGCCTTTAGCAATCAGCCCCAGCATTTT. Encoded protein: CASNPKTDAFSNQPQHF.

In this sample, this clone turned up once. V and J are TRBV5-8 and TRBJ2-7; D gene unclear. The ends were cut back, 1 base at V and 0 bases at J, with 8 bases in the middle. Looked up from germline, CDR1 is SGHTS and CDR2 is YDEGEE. This CDR3 is built from 14 residues. CDR3 sequence: CASSLIRHSYEQYF. DNA of the CDR3: TGTGCCAGCAGCTTGATACGGCACTCCTACGAGCAGTACTTC.

This chain links TRBV30 with TRBJ2-5; 9 nucleotides align to TRBD1. The junction had 6 bases not matched to a gene; V was cut back by 0 bases and J by 4 bases. CDR3 length: 15 amino acids. The V gene's germline CDR1 is GTSNPN and CDR2 SVGIG (reference sequence). CDR3 coding DNA: TGTGCCTGGAGTGTACCCGGACAGGGGCGAGAGACCCAGTACTTC. Protein sequence: CAWSVPGQGRETQYF. Drawing the rest from reference TRBV30 and TRBJ2-5, the complete variable domain is SQTIHQWPATLVQPVGSPLSLECTVEGTSNPNLYWYRQAAGRGLQLLFYSVGIGQISSEVPQNLSASRPQDRQFILSSKKLLLSDSGFYLCAWSVPGQGRETQYFGPGTRLLVL.

V is TRBV4-3 and J is TRBJ1-2; D ambiguous. This CDR3 comprises 12 residues. Trimming left V 4 bases short and J 2 bases short, with 5 bases between. Germline V gene data show CDR1 as LGHNA and CDR2 as YSLEER. For the CDR3, the DNA is TGCGCCAGCAGCCCCGACAACTATGGCTACACCTTC. This gives the protein CASSPDNYGYTF.

The chain employs TRBV30 and TRBJ1-2, with D tentatively TRBD1 (5 bases). Trimming stripped 2 bases from V and 7 bases from J, with 17 bases between. CDR3 length: 14 amino acids. Germline CDR1 reads GTSNPN; CDR2 reads SVGIG (reference sequence). The CDR3 loop is CAWSRAGFGGGYTF. The CDR3 DNA follows: TGTGCCTGGAGTAGGGCAGGGTTCGGTGGTGGCTACACCTTC. Together with reference TRBV30 and TRBJ1-2, the CDR3 gives the full variable domain: SQTIHQWPATLVQPVGSPLSLECTVEGTSNPNLYWYRQAAGRGLQLLFYSVGIGQISSEVPQNLSASRPQDRQFILSSKKLLLSDSGFYLCAWSRAGFGGGYTFGSGTRLTVV.

This clone was seen a handful of times. The rearrangement joins TRBV9 to TRBJ2-5, with D possibly matching TRBD1 (5 bases). From germline, CDR1 is SGDLS and CDR2 YYNGEE. The V gene lost 3 bases and the J gene lost 0 bases, with 12 bases spanning the gap. The CDR3 length is 15 residues. CDR3: CASSAQGGNQETQYF. The DNA of the CDR3 is TGTGCCAGCAGCGCCCAGGGTGGGAACCAAGAGACCCAGTACTTC.

This clone was detected only once. The gene calls are TRBV5-6 and TRBJ1-2, with D tentatively TRBD1 (5 bases). Germline loops: CDR1 SGHDT, CDR2 YYEEEE. CDR3 length equals 14 residues. Deletions cut 4 bases from V and 0 bases from J, with 10 bases between. CDR3: CASSHDSANYGYTF. The CDR3 DNA sequence: TGTGCCAGCAGCCACGACAGCGCTAACTATGGCTACACCTTC.

The chain links TRBV24-1 to TRBJ2-1; 9 bases are shared with TRBD1. V was pared by 2 bases and J by 9 bases, with 7 bases of the junction left unmatched. The CDR3 loop spans 15 amino acids. Per the germline V gene, CDR1 is KGHDR and CDR2 is SFDVKD. DNA of the CDR3: TGTGCCACCAGTGATTCGGGACAGGGTTTTGCTGAGCAGTTCTTC. Protein product: CATSDSGQGFAEQFF.

This chain connects TRBV19 to TRBJ2-1, with 7 bases that match TRBD2. With V trimmed by 3 bases and J by 1 base, 6 bases remained unmatched. Germline assignment: CDR1 LNHDA and CDR2 SQIVND (reference sequence). The CDR3 has 16 residues. CDR3 amino acids: CASSMRGSRSYNEQFF. DNA of the CDR3: TGTGCCAGTAGTATGCGCGGGAGCCGATCCTACAATGAGCAGTTCTTC.

The chain has TRBV19 and TRBJ1-4; a possible D gene is TRBD1 (5 bases). The ends were cut back, 10 bases at V and 4 bases at J, with 25 bases in the middle. CDR3 size: 17 residues. Germline-derived CDR1 and CDR2 are LNHDA and SQIVND (reference sequence). In DNA, the CDR3 is TGTGCCACCTCCGAAGGGCTCGAAGGGACCCTTAATGAAAAACTGTTTTTT. It specifies CATSEGLEGTLNEKLFF.

The chain employs TRBV18 and TRBJ2-2; D is undetermined. With 2 bases removed from V and 5 bases from J, the gap between germline ends came to 15 bases. In germline, CDR1 is KGHSH, CDR2 LQKENI. The CDR3 covers 16 residues. The CDR3 DNA follows: TGTGCCAGCTCACCAGTCGGTTTCCACGGGACCGGGGAGCTGTTTTTT. It is translated as CASSPVGFHGTGELFF.

This sequence joins TRBV3-1 (or the pseudogene TRBV3-2) and TRBJ2-2, with 8 bases identical to TRBD1. The V segment lost 1 base and the J segment 7 bases; nucleotides outside the gene matches: 8. The CDR3 consists of 16 residues. Germline V gene lookup returns CDR1 LGHDT and CDR2 YNNKEL (reference sequence). CDR3: CASSQAGRGLDGELFF. CDR3 coding DNA: TGTGCCAGCAGCCAAGCTGGCAGGGGGCTCGACGGGGAGCTGTTTTTT.

The rearrangement uses TRBV19 and TRBJ1-1; D remains unclear. V lost 1 base to trimming and J lost 2 bases, with 8 bases between them. The V gene's germline CDR1 is LNHDA and CDR2 SQIVND (reference sequence). The CDR3 extends over 14 amino acids. The CDR3 bases are TGTGCCAGTAGTATAGTGCCAGGAAACACTGAAGCTTTCTTT. Encoded protein: CASSIVPGNTEAFF. Full variable domain (remainder filled in from reference TRBV19 and TRBJ1-1): DGGITQSPKYLFRKEGQNVTLSCEQNLNHDAMYWYRQDPGQGLRLIYYSQIVNDFQKGDIAEGYSVSREKKESFPLTVTSAQKNPTAFYLCASSIVPGNTEAFFGQGTRLTVV.

The V gene is TRBV6-5, the J gene TRBJ2-2; D gene ambiguous. Germline values: CDR1 MNHEY, CDR2 SVGAGI. The CDR3 is 14 amino acids. The V gene lost 6 bases and the J gene lost 3 bases, with 11 bases spanning the gap. CDR3 protein: CASRPWTDTGELFF. CDR3 coding DNA: TGTGCCAGCAGACCCTGGACGGACACCGGGGAGCTGTTTTTT.